This TCR beta chain was sequenced in a study of blood T cells in healthy people across ages. Study-wide results and limits: Donor CMV status was unknown, possibly confounding expanded clonotype changes. Observed TCR beta diversity showed a strong correlation with the percentage of naive T cells as measured by flow cytometry.

Isolation recovered at least 7 million PBMCs from every sample. Extractions gave at least 5.5 micrograms of total RNA per sample. A sample-barcoded 5' primer and a J-beta primer mix were used in a second PCR of about 7 to 12 cycles. One entry per CDR3 protein, called by TCRdb with MiXCR from the 5' RACE reads. Here the sample spans some 860,000 distinct CDR3 sequences, just over 55% being singletons. CDR1 MNHEY and CDR2 SVGEGT come from the germline V gene. This CDR3 spans 12 amino acids. V was clipped by 6 bases and J by 3 bases, with 9 bases between them. Notes on this clonotype: Its antigen is as yet unknown.

V gene TRBV6-2 or TRBV6-3 combines with J gene TRBJ2-7; no definite D call. The specimen was blood. The TCR sequence derives from a man aged 35-49 years in good health. The CDR3 sequence is CASRFSLYEQYF. CDR3 DNA: TGTGCCAGCAGATTTAGTCTCTACGAGCAGTACTTC.